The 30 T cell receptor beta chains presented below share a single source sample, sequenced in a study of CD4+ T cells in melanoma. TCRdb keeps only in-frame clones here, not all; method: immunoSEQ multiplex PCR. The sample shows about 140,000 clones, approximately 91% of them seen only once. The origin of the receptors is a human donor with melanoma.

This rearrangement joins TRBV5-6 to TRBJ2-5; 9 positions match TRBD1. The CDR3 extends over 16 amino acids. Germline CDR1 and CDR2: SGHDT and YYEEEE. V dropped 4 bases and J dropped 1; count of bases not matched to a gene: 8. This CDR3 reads CASSPGTGTFQETQYF. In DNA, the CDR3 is TGTGCCAGCAGCCCCGGGACAGGGACGTTCCAAGAGACCCAGTACTTC.

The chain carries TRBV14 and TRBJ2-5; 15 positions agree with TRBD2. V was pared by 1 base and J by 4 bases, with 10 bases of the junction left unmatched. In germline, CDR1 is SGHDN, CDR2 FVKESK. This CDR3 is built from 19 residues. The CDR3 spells CASSQAPGLAGGRRETQYF. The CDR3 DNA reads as TGTGCCAGCAGCCAAGCCCCGGGACTAGCGGGGGGAAGGCGAGAGACCCAGTACTTC.

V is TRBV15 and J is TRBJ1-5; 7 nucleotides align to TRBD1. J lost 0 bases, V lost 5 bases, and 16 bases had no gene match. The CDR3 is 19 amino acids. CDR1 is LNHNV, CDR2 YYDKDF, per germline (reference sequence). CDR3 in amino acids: CATSPSGTARIDSNQPQHF. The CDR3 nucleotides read TGTGCCACCAGCCCCAGCGGGACAGCCCGTATCGATAGCAATCAGCCCCAGCATTTT.

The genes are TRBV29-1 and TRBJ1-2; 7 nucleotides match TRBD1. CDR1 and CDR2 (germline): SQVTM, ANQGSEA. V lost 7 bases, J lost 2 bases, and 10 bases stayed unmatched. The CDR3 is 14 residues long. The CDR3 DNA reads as TGCAGCGCCTCAACAGGGGCCGGGAACTATGGCTACACCTTC. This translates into CSASTGAGNYGYTF.

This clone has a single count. In nucleotides, the CDR3 is TGTGCCAGTAGTATAGAGCATATGAGGATCAGGGGGCGCATTAATTCACCCCTCCACTTT. The encoded protein is CASSIEHMRIRGRINSPLHF. The chain uses TRBV19 and TRBJ1-6; 8 bases align to TRBD1. V was clipped by 0 bases and J by 6 bases; unmatched bases: 16. The CDR3 sequence is 20 residues long. Looked up from germline, CDR1 is LNHDA and CDR2 is SQIVND (reference sequence).

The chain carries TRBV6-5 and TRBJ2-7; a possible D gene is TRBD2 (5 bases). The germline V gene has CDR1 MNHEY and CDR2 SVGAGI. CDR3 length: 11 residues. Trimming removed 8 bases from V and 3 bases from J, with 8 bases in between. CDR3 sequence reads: CASGGLYEQYF. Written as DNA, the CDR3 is TGTGCCAGCGGTGGACTCTACGAGCAGTACTTC.

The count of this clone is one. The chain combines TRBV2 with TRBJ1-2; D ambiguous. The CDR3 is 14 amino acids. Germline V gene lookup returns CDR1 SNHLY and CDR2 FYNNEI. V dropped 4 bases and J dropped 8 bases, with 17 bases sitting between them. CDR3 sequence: CASSATTSMGGYTF. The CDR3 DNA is TGTGCCAGCAGTGCGACTACCTCGATGGGCGGCTACACCTTC.

The CDR3 spells CASSRRDSANTGELFF. Written as DNA, the CDR3 is TGTGCCAGCAGCCGCCGGGACTCCGCGAACACCGGGGAGCTGTTTTTT. V and J are TRBV5-4 and TRBJ2-2; tentatively, D is TRBD2 (6 bases). Germline loops: CDR1 SGHNT, CDR2 YYREEE (reference sequence). The CDR3 contains 16 residues. V was cut by 4 bases and J by 0 bases, with 13 bases left in between.

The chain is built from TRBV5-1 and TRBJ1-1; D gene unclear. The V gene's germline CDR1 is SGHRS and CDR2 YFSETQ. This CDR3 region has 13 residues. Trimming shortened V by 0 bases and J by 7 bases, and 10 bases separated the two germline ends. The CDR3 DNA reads TGCGCCAGCAGCTTGGCCGAGGGAGTTGAAGCTTTCTTT. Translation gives CASSLAEGVEAFF.

The CDR3 reads CASSARTSGSSSYNEQFF. CDR3 nucleotide sequence: TGTGCCAGCAGTGCGAGGACTAGCGGGTCCAGCTCCTACAATGAGCAGTTCTTC. The chain is built from TRBV6-1 and TRBJ2-1; TRBD2 aligns across 11 bases. J gave up 0 bases and V 4 bases, and 8 bases lay outside the gene matches. The CDR3 length is 18 residues. Germline V gives CDR1 MNHNS, CDR2 SASEGT.

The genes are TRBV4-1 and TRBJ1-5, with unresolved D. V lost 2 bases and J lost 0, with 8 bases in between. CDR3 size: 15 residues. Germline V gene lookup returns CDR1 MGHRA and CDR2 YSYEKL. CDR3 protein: CASSQTWNSNQPQHF. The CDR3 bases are TGCGCCAGCAGCCAAACGTGGAATAGCAATCAGCCCCAGCATTTT.

CDR3 nucleotides: TGTGCCAGCAGTCGAACCCAAGAGACCCAGTACTTC. Its translation is CASSRTQETQYF. The chain combines TRBV25-1 with TRBJ2-5; D is ambiguous. V gave up 5 bases and J gave up 1 base, with 5 bases separating them. Looked up from germline, CDR1 is MGHDK and CDR2 is SYGVNS. This CDR3 has 12 amino acids. Combining the CDR3 with reference TRBV25-1 and TRBJ2-5 gives the whole variable domain EADIYQTPRYLVIGTGKKITLECSQTMGHDKMYWYQQDPGMELHLIHYSYGVNSTEKGDLSSESTVSRIRTEHFPLTLESARPSHTSQYLCASSRTQETQYFGPGTRLLVL.

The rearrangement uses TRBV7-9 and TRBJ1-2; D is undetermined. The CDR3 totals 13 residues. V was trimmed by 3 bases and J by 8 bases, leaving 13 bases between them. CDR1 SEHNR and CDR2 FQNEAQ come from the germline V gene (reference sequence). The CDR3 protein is CASSLGEARGYTF. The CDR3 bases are TGTGCCAGCAGCTTGGGAGAGGCCAGAGGCTACACCTTC.

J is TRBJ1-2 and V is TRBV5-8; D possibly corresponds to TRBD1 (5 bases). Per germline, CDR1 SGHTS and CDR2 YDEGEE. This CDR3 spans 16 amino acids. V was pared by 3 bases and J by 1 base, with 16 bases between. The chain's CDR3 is CASSSFPPDSNYGYTF. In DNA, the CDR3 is TGTGCCAGCAGCTCATTCCCTCCTGACAGTAACTATGGCTACACCTTC.

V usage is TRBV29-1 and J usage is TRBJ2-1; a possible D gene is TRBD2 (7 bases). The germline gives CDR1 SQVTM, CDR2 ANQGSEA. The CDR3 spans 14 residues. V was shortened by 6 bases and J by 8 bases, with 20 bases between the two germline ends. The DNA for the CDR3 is TGCAGCGTCCTACGGGGGGCCCCGACCGATGAGCAGTTCTTC. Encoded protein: CSVLRGAPTDEQFF.

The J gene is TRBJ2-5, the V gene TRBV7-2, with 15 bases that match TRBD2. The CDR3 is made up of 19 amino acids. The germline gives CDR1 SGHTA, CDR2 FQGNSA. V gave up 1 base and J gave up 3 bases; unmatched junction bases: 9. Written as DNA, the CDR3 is TGTGCCAGCAGCTTAGGCGGACTAGCGGGGGGGCGGGGAGAAGAGACCCAGTACTTC. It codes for CASSLGGLAGGRGEETQYF.

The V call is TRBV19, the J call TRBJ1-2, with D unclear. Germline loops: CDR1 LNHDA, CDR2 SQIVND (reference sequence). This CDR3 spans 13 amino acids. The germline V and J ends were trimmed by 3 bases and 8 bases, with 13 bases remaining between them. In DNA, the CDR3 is TGTGCCAGTAGTATGGGAAACGCCGGAGGCTACACCTTC. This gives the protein CASSMGNAGGYTF.

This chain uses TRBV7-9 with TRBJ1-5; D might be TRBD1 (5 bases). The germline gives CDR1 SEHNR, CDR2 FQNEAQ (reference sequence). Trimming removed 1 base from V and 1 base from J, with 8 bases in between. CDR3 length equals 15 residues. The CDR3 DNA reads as TGTGCCAGCAGCTTAGGGGACTCGAGCAATCAGCCCCAGCATTTT. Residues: CASSLGDSSNQPQHF.

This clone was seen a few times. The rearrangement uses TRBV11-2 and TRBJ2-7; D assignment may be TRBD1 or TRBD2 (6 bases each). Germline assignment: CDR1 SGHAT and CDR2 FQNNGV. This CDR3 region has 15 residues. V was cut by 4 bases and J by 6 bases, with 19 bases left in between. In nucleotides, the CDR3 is TGTGCCAGCAGCTCGATGCTAGGGGGGCGAGGCGAGCAGTACTTC. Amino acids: CASSSMLGGRGEQYF.

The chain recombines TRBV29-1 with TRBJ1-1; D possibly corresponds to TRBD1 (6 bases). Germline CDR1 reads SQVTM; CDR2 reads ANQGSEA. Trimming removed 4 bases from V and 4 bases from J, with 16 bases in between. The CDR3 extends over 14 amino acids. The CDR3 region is CSVGGRGSGTEAFF. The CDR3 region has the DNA TGCAGCGTTGGGGGGCGGGGTTCGGGCACTGAAGCTTTCTTT.

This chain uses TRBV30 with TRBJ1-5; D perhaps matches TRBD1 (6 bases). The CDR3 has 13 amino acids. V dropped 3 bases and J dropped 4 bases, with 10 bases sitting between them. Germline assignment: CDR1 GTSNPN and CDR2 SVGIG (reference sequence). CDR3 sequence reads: CAWSRQGNQPQHF. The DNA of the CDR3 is TGTGCCTGGAGCCGTCAGGGGAATCAGCCCCAGCATTTT. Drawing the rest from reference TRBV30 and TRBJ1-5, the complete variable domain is SQTIHQWPATLVQPVGSPLSLECTVEGTSNPNLYWYRQAAGRGLQLLFYSVGIGQISSEVPQNLSASRPQDRQFILSSKKLLLSDSGFYLCAWSRQGNQPQHFGDGTRLSIL.

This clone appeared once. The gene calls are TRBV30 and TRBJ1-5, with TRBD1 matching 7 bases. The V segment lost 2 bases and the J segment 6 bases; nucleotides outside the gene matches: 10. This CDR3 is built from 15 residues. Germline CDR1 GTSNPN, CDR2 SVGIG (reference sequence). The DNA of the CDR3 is TGTGCCTGGAGTCCGACAGGGTCTTACAGTCAGCCCCAGCATTTT. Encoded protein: CAWSPTGSYSQPQHF.

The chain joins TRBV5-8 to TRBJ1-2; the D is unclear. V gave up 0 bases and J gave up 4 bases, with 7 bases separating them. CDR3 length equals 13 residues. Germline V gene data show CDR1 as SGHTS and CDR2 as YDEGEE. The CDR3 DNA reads TGTGCCAGCAGCTTGGGCACAGCCTATGGCTACACCTTC. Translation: CASSLGTAYGYTF.

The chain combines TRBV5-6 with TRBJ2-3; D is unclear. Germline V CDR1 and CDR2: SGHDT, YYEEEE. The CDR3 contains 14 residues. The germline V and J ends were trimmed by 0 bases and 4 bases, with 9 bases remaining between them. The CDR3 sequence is CASSLASAPDTQYF. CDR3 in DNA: TGTGCCAGCAGCTTGGCGAGCGCCCCAGATACGCAGTATTTT.

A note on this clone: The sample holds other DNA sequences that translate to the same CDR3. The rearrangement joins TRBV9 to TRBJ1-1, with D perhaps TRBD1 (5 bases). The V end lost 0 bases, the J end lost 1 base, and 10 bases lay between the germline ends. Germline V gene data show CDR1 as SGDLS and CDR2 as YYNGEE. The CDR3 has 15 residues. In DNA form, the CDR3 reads TGTGCCAGCAGCGTAGGGGGGGGGTCGAACACTGAAGCTTTCTTT. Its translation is CASSVGGGSNTEAFF.

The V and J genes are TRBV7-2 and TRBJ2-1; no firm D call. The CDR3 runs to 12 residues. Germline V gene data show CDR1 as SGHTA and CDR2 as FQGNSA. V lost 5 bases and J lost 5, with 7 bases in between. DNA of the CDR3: TGTGCCAGCAGCCCACAGAACAATGAGCAGTTCTTC. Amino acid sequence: CASSPQNNEQFF.

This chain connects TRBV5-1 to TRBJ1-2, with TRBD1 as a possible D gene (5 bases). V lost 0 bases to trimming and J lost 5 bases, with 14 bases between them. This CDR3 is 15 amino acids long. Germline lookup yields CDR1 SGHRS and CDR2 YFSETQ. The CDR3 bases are TGCGCCAGCAGCTTGGATTCCGGGACGAGATATGGCTACACCTTC. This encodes CASSLDSGTRYGYTF.

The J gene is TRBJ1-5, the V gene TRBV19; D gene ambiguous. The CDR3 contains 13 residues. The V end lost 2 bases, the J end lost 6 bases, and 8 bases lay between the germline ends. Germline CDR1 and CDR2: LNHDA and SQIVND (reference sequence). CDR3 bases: TGTGCCAGTAGTATAAGCGAGGTTCAGCCCCAGCATTTT. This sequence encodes CASSISEVQPQHF.

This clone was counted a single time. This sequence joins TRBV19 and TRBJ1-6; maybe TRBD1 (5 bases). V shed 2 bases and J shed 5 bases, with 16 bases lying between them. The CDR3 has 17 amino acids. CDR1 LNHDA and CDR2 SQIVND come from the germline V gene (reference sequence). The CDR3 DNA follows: TGTGCCAGTAGTATATTAGGGGTCGACGGTGATAATTCACCCCTCCACTTT. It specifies CASSILGVDGDNSPLHF.

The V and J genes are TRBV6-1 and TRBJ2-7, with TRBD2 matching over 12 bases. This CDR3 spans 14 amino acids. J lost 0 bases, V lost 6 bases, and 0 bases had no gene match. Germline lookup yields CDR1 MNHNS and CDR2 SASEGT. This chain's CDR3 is CASRTSGGSYEQYF. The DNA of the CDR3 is TGTGCCAGCAGGACTAGCGGGGGCTCCTACGAGCAGTACTTC.